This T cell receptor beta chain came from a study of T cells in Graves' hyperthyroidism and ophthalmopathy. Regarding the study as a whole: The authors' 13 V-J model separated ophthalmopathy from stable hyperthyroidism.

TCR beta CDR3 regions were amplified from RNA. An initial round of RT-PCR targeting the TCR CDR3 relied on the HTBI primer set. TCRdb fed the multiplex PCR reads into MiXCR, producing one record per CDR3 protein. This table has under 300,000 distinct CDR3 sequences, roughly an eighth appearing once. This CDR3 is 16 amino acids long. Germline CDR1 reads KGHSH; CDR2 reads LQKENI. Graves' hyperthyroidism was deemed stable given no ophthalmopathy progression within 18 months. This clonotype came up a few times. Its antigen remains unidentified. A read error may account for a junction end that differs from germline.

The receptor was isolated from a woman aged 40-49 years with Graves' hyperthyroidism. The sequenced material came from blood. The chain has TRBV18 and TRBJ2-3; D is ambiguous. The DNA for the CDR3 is TGTGCCAGCTCACCCGAACAGCGTATGATCACAGATGCGCAGTATTTT. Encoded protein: CASSPEQRMITDAQYF.